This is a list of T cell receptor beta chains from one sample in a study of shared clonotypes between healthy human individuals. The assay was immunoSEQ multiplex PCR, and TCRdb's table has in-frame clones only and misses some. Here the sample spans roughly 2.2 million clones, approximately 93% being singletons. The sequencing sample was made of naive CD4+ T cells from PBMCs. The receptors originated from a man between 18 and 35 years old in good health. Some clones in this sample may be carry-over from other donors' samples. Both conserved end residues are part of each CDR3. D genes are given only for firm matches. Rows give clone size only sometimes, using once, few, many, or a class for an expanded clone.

CASSPQVTDTQYF,TGTGCCAGCAGCCCCCAGGTGACAGATACGCAGTATTTT,.,.,TRBV7-3,TRBJ2-3
CASLTTNEKLFF,TGTGCCAGCCTCACAACTAATGAAAAACTGTTTTTT,.,.,TRBV28,TRBJ1-4
CASSDETSGRKGEQFF,TGTGCCAGCAGTGACGAGACTAGCGGGAGAAAGGGTGAGCAGTTCTTC,TRBD2,once,TRBV6-4,TRBJ2-1
CASSVTGLETQYF,TGTGCCAGCAGCGTCACAGGGTTGGAGACCCAGTACTTC,.,.,TRBV7-9,TRBJ2-5
CAIRRPSGELFF,TGTGCCATCAGAAGACCGTCCGGGGAGCTGTTTTTT,.,.,TRBV10-3,TRBJ2-2
CASSKSHGVGDYGYTF,TGTGCCAGCAGCAAGTCCCATGGGGTAGGGGACTATGGCTACACCTTC,.,.,TRBV21-1,TRBJ1-2
CSVEESGAGGKLFF,TGCAGCGTTGAAGAGAGTGGGGCCGGAGGAAAACTGTTTTTT,.,once,TRBV29-1,TRBJ1-4
CASSPRTPNTGELFF,TGTGCCAGCAGCCCCCGGACACCGAACACCGGGGAGCTGTTTTTT,.,.,TRBV7-9,TRBJ2-2
CASRGRGDTQYF,TGTGCCAGTAGGGGGCGCGGGGATACGCAGTATTTT,TRBD1,.,TRBV2,TRBJ2-3
CASSPPGVPISGNTIYF,TGTGCCAGCTCACCACCGGGGGTGCCGATCTCTGGAAACACCATATATTTT,.,.,TRBV18,TRBJ1-3
CASSLRLAGAGELFF,TGTGCCAGCAGCTTAAGACTAGCGGGAGCCGGGGAGCTGTTTTTT,TRBD2,once,TRBV7-6,TRBJ2-2
CASSRGQGDRFF,TGTGCCAGCAGCAGGGGACAGGGGGATCGGTTCTTC,TRBD1,.,TRBV5-6,TRBJ2-1
CASSLTSTSLNTGELFF,TGTGCCAGCAGCTTAACCTCAACTAGTTTAAACACCGGGGAGCTGTTTTTT,.,.,TRBV7-9,TRBJ2-2
CASSFDRVETQYF,TGCGCCAGCAGCTTCGACAGGGTTGAGACCCAGTACTTC,TRBD1,.,TRBV5-1,TRBJ2-5
CATSRHFGTGNTEAFF,TGTGCCACCAGCAGGCACTTCGGGACAGGGAACACTGAAGCTTTCTTT,TRBD1,.,TRBV15,TRBJ1-1
CAISEGGPYEQYF,TGTGCCATCAGTGAAGGCGGGCCCTACGAGCAGTACTTC,.,.,TRBV10-3,TRBJ2-7
CASSVVGQSDEQFF,TGTGCCAGCAGCGTAGTGGGACAATCTGATGAGCAGTTCTTC,.,.,TRBV9,TRBJ2-1
CASSLAGHSSGNTIYF,TGTGCCAGCAGCTTGGCTGGACACAGCTCTGGAAACACCATATATTTT,.,.,TRBV5-6,TRBJ1-3
CASSSPLESGGTEAFF,TGTGCCAGCAGCTCGCCCCTTGAGAGTGGGGGCACTGAAGCTTTCTTT,.,.,TRBV7-9,TRBJ1-1
CASRWTGGSNQPQHF,TGTGCCAGCAGGTGGACAGGGGGAAGCAATCAGCCCCAGCATTTT,TRBD1,.,TRBV28,TRBJ1-5
CASFSARERELFF,TGTGCCAGCTTCTCCGCGAGGGAACGGGAGCTGTTTTTT,.,.,TRBV28,TRBJ2-2
CASSIARESDTQYF,TGTGCCAGTAGTATAGCCCGGGAATCAGATACGCAGTATTTT,.,.,TRBV19,TRBJ2-3
CASSLDPVATRQYF,TGTGCCAGCAGCTTAGATCCGGTAGCAACGAGGCAGTACTTC,.,.,TRBV11-2,TRBJ2-7
CASVSTPLEKLFF,TGTGCCAGCGTTTCCACGCCGTTGGAAAAACTGTTTTTT,.,.,TRBV2,TRBJ1-4
CASSFAGTSGGSSYNEQFF,TGTGCCAGCAGCTTCGCCGGGACTAGCGGGGGAAGCTCCTACAATGAGCAGTTCTTC,TRBD2,.,TRBV11-3,TRBJ2-1
CASSVGGGYEQYF,TGCGCCAGCAGTGTAGGGGGGGGGTACGAGCAGTACTTC,.,.,TRBV10-1,TRBJ2-7
CASILQGGLSYEQYF,TGTGCCAGCATCTTACAGGGGGGCCTCTCCTACGAGCAGTACTTC,TRBD1,.,TRBV6-1,TRBJ2-7
CASLPLFKQSEFF,TGCGCCAGCCTCCCATTGTTCAAACAAAGCGAGTTCTTC,.,.,TRBV4-1,TRBJ2-1
CASSPANAGAYEQYF,TGTGCCAGCAGCCCCGCCAATGCGGGGGCCTACGAGCAGTACTTC,TRBD2,.,TRBV7-3,TRBJ2-7
CASSTQDGDEQYF,TGTGCCAGCAGCACCCAGGACGGCGACGAGCAGTACTTC,.,.,TRBV7-3,TRBJ2-7
CASSPGLGLYEQYF,TGTGCCAGCAGTCCCGGACTGGGATTGTACGAGCAGTACTTC,.,.,TRBV28,TRBJ2-7
CASSLSSRTDGQYF,TGTGCCAGCAGCTTATCGAGCAGAACAGACGGGCAGTACTTC,.,.,TRBV5-5,TRBJ2-7
CASSPAGPSYEQYF,TGTGCCAGCAGTCCGGCAGGGCCCTCCTACGAGCAGTACTTC,.,.,TRBV6-6,TRBJ2-7
CASSLDRAVYGYTF,TGTGCCAGCAGCTTAGACAGGGCGGTCTATGGCTACACCTTC,.,.,TRBV7-2,TRBJ1-2
CASTSNPDTQYF,TGTGCCAGCACTTCGAACCCCGATACGCAGTATTTT,.,.,TRBV28,TRBJ2-3
CASSASAGSTDTQYF,TGTGCCAGCAGCGCCTCGGCGGGTAGCACAGATACGCAGTATTTT,.,.,TRBV2,TRBJ2-3
CASSGQAYEQYF,TGTGCCAGCAGTGGGCAGGCCTACGAGCAGTACTTC,.,.,TRBV2,TRBJ2-7
CASSVGTSGPYEQYF,TGTGCCAGCAGCGTAGGGACTAGCGGTCCCTACGAGCAGTACTTC,TRBD2,.,TRBV9,TRBJ2-7
CAWSVGIIQGLDSPLHF,TGTGCCTGGAGTGTGGGAATTATACAGGGGTTGGATTCACCCCTCCACTTT,TRBD1,.,TRBV30,TRBJ1-6
CASSLGQGYTGELFF,TGCGCCAGCAGCCTTGGACAGGGCTACACCGGGGAGCTGTTTTTT,TRBD1,.,TRBV4-1,TRBJ2-2
CASSPGTGGYTF,TGTGCCAGCTCACCAGGGACAGGCGGCTACACCTTC,TRBD1,.,TRBV18,TRBJ1-2
CASRKAGGSREEQFF,TGTGCCAGCAGGAAGGCGGGCGGAAGCCGGGAGGAGCAGTTCTTC,.,.,TRBV5-4,TRBJ2-1
CASSVGGLAAMNEQFF,TGTGCCAGCAGCGTAGGGGGCCTAGCGGCCATGAATGAGCAGTTCTTC,TRBD2,.,TRBV9,TRBJ2-1
CASSMELGLGQETQYF,TGTGCCAGCAGCATGGAATTGGGACTAGGGCAAGAGACCCAGTACTTC,TRBD2,.,TRBV5-8,TRBJ2-5
CASSAGTVFKQETQYF,TGCGCCAGCAGCGCCGGGACAGTATTTAAGCAAGAGACCCAGTACTTC,TRBD1,.,TRBV5-1,TRBJ2-5
CSAPWGGGYGYTF,TGCAGCGCACCATGGGGAGGAGGCTATGGCTACACCTTC,.,few,TRBV29-1,TRBJ1-2
CASSGTGGLETQYF,TGTGCCAGCAGTGGGACAGGGGGCTTGGAGACCCAGTACTTC,TRBD1,.,TRBV6-1,TRBJ2-5
CASSLGRGPSYEQYF,TGTGCCAGCAGCTTAGGGCGGGGCCCCTCCTACGAGCAGTACTTC,.,.,TRBV11-3,TRBJ2-7
CASTLSTVSSGEQYF,TGTGCCAGCACATTGTCTACGGTCTCATCGGGGGAGCAGTACTTC,.,.,TRBV6-6,TRBJ2-7
CASSESGTGINEQYF,TGTGCCAGCAGTGAATCTGGGACAGGGATCAACGAGCAGTACTTC,TRBD1,.,TRBV25-1,TRBJ2-7
CASSYPPGTEAFF,TGTGCCAGCAGTTACCCTCCGGGCACTGAAGCTTTCTTT,.,few,TRBV6-5,TRBJ1-1
CASSEIGEGQETQYF,TGTGCCAGCAGTGAAATCGGGGAGGGGCAAGAGACCCAGTACTTC,TRBD2,.,TRBV2,TRBJ2-5
CASSFSFGTGDDEQYF,TGTGCCAGCAGTTTCTCTTTCGGGACAGGTGATGACGAGCAGTACTTC,TRBD1,.,TRBV28,TRBJ2-7